The clone carrying this T cell receptor beta chain was counted at least ten times. Germline V gene sequence: CDR1 MGHRA, CDR2 YSYEKL. The CDR3 has 17 residues. V was clipped by 0 bases and J by 0 bases, with 14 bases between them. This entry is derived from a study of Graves' ophthalmopathy and Graves' hyperthyroidism. The sequenced template was RNA, covering the TCR beta CDR3 region. RT-PCR in the first round used HTBI primers; a second-round multiplex PCR followed. TCRdb used MiXCR to reprocess the multiplex PCR reads, holding one entry per CDR3 protein. Of about 420,000 distinct CDR3 sequences in the sample, about 21% were seen once.

V and J are TRBV4-1 and TRBJ1-1; TRBD1 is a possible D gene (5 bases). The sequenced material came from peripheral blood. This TCR was sampled from a woman aged 18-29 years with stable Graves' hyperthyroidism. CDR3 nucleotides: TGCGCCAGCAGCCAAGAGGGCCTTTCAGGGTTGAACACTGAAGCTTTCTTT. It codes for CASSQEGLSGLNTEAFF.